Below are 23 T cell receptor beta chains sequenced from a single sample in a study of tumor-infiltrating lymphocytes in primary liver carcinoma. Co-extraction of both nucleic acids (RNA and DNA) used roughly 19-33 mg of unsorted bulk tissue. With a constant-region primer, TCR beta cDNA was made from around 520 ng of total RNA. It was through three nested multiplex PCR rounds of slightly modified ARM-PCR that TCR beta libraries arose. TRBV1-TRBV30 forward primers paired with a C-beta reverse primer were used in the first two PCR rounds, which ran approximately 10 cycles each. MiXCR was run by TCRdb on the multiplex PCR reads, yielding one entry per CDR3 protein. The table has almost 55,000 distinct CDR3 sequences, about 68% seen once; the top ten hold about a quarter. Sequenced sample: liver tumor tissue from sampling region 2. Described subset: tumor region T2, inferior pole. These receptors were collected from a man aged 40-50 years with primary liver carcinoma and hepatitis B virus infection.

The V and J genes are TRBV14 and TRBJ2-5; D is ambiguous. The length of the CDR3 is 17 residues. Germline CDR1 and CDR2: SGHDN and FVKESK. The V gene lost 9 bases and the J gene lost 2 bases, with 25 bases spanning the gap. CDR3 sequence reads: CASNQDHAPEFQETQYF. CDR3 sequence (DNA): TGTGCCAGTAACCAAGACCACGCCCCGGAGTTTCAAGAGACCCAGTACTTC.

This clonotype came up a few times. This may arise from a read error, as a much more abundant clone is one base away. The V gene is TRBV12-3 or TRBV12-4, the J gene TRBJ2-6; TRBD1 matches at 7 bases. The CDR3 contains 18 residues. Here the CDR3 reads CASSLGGGANSGANVLAF. CDR3 bases: TGTGCCAGCAGTTTAGGAGGGGGCGCGAACTCTGGGGCCAACGTCCTGGCTTTC.

For this clonotype: This may be a read error, as it is one base from a much larger clone. The chain's CDR3 is CASRNGMETGELFF. The CDR3 DNA reads TGTGCCAGCAGGAACGGGATGGAAACCGGGGAGCTGTTTTTT. The gene calls are TRBV28 and TRBJ2-2; a weak D match, TRBD2 (5 bases). The V end was cut by 6 bases, the J end by 5 bases, with 13 bases between. The CDR3 consists of 14 residues. From germline, CDR1 is MDHEN and CDR2 SYDVKM. The entire variable domain, with the rest obtained from reference TRBV28 and TRBJ2-2, is as follows: DVKVTQSSRYLVKRTGEKVFLECVQDMDHENMFWYRQDPGLGLRLIYFSYDVKMKEKGDIPEGYSVSREKKERFSLILESASTNQTSMYLCASRNGMETGELFFGEGSRLTVL.

On this clonotype: Its ends do not fully match the called genes, so a read error is possible. The genes are TRBV29-1 and TRBJ2-5, with 8 bases lining up with TRBD2. From germline, CDR1 is SQVTM and CDR2 ANQGSEA. The CDR3 is 14 residues long. The DNA for the CDR3 is TGCAGCGTTCGGGGGAGCGGGAGTTCAGAGACCCAGCACTTC. Translation gives CSVRGSGSSETQHF.

The chain uses TRBV19 and TRBJ1-1, with a possible D match to TRBD1 (5 bases). Germline values: CDR1 LNHDA, CDR2 SQIVND (reference sequence). CDR3 size: 13 residues. The CDR3 is CVSSGRTNTEAFF. The CDR3, as DNA: TGTGTCAGCTCGGGACGAACGAACACTGAAGCTTTCTTT.

This clonotype has just one count. The junction departs from the called germline gene at one end, perhaps through a read error. The chain is built from TRBV10-2 and TRBJ2-7; tentative D call: TRBD2 (5 bases). CDR3 size: 14 residues. In germline, CDR1 is WSHSY, CDR2 SAAADI. CDR3 sequence (DNA): TGCGCCAGCACTGCAGAGGGTCCCCCCTACGAGCAATACTTC. Translated: CASTAEGPPYEQYF.

For this clonotype: A junction boundary mismatches the germline segment, possibly from a read error. CDR3 sequence (DNA): TGTGCCAGCGGCTTCGATTTGAGCGGAAGAGTCGTTGAAGCCTTCTTT. It yields the protein CASGFDLSGRVVEAFF. The genes are TRBV11-2 and TRBJ1-1; no clear D gene. There are 16 residues in the CDR3. CDR1 is SGHAT and CDR2 is FQNNGV in the germline V gene. The entire variable domain, with the rest obtained from reference TRBV11-2 and TRBJ1-1, is as follows: EAGVAQSPRYKIIEKRQSVAFWCNPISGHATLYWYQQILGQGPKLLIQFQNNGVVDDSQLPKDRFSAERLKGVDSTLKIQPAKLEDSAVYLCASGFDLSGRVVEAFFGQGTRLTVV.

In regard to this clonotype: Sequence at one end of the junction differs from germline and may be a read error. This rearrangement joins TRBV6-6 to TRBJ2-7; tentatively, D is TRBD1 (7 bases). CDR1 is MNHNY and CDR2 is SVGAGI in the germline V gene (reference sequence). The CDR3 sequence is 14 residues long. The CDR3 nucleotides read TGTGCCATCGGGGGACAGCAGGATTTATACGAGCAGTACTTT. Its protein product is CAIGGQQDLYEQYF.

This clonotype was recorded at least ten times. The chain combines TRBV29-1 with TRBJ2-2; D may be TRBD1 (6 bases). This CDR3 has 14 residues. Germline CDR1 and CDR2: SQVTM and ANQGSEA. The V end lost 6 bases, the J end lost 1 base, and 12 bases lay between the germline ends. The CDR3 DNA is TGCAGCGTAGCGCCCAGGGGGAACACCGGGGAGCTGTTTTTT. Translating gives CSVAPRGNTGELFF.

In the case of this clonotype: The germline gene is not matched at one end of the junction; a read error may be the cause. V and J are TRBV6-5 and TRBJ2-7, with 8 positions matching TRBD1. CDR3 length: 14 amino acids. Germline CDR1 is MNHEY and CDR2 is SVGAGI. CDR3 sequence (DNA): TGTGCTAGCAGTTACTCCGGACAGGGTGGAGAGCTGTACTTC. Amino acids: CASSYSGQGGELYF.

Of note for this clonotype: Compared with germline, one end of the junction differs, possibly owing to a read error. The chain carries TRBV5-5 and TRBJ2-5; a possible D gene is TRBD1 (6 bases). Germline V gene sequence: CDR1 SGHKS, CDR2 YYEKEE (reference sequence). This CDR3 has 16 residues. DNA for the CDR3: TGTGCCAGCAGCTTGGTCCCCACAGGGCGTTTGGAGACTCAGTACTTC. Its protein is CASSLVPTGRLETQYF.

Notes on this clonotype: The germline gene is not matched at one end of the junction; a read error may be the cause. V usage is TRBV12-3 or TRBV12-4 and J usage is TRBJ1-4; D is unresolved. The CDR3 is made up of 15 amino acids. CDR3 DNA: TGTACCAGCAGTTTAGCACTCGATGGAGGGGAAAAACTGTTTTTT. Its translation: CTSSLALDGGEKLFF.

With regard to this clonotype: One junction end does not reproduce the germline sequence, and a read error may be involved. The chain employs TRBV11-2 and TRBJ2-1; D possibly corresponds to TRBD2 (6 bases). This CDR3 spans 16 amino acids. Germline V gene sequence: CDR1 SGHAT, CDR2 FQNNGV. The CDR3 is CASCLDIVLAMGVQFF. The CDR3 nucleotides read TGTGCCAGCTGCTTGGATATCGTACTAGCCATGGGTGTGCAGTTCTTC.

The chain combines TRBV12-3 or TRBV12-4 with TRBJ2-1; D perhaps matches TRBD2 (7 bases). The length of the CDR3 is 18 residues. The ends were cut back, 5 bases at V and 0 bases at J, with 20 bases in the middle. The CDR3 reads CASSTRGGGGGSYNEQFF. The CDR3 DNA reads TGTGCCAGCAGTACTAGGGGAGGGGGAGGAGGCTCCTACAATGAGCAGTTCTTC.

Worth noting for this clonotype: Lacking the conserved final phenylalanine or tryptophan, this CDR3 likely reflects a read error. The chain recombines TRBV28 with TRBJ2-7; tentatively, D is TRBD1 (6 bases). This CDR3 has 15 residues. V dropped 7 bases and J dropped 3 bases, with 19 bases sitting between them. Germline V CDR1 and CDR2: MDHEN, SYDVKM. CDR3 residues: CASTSPGHFHYEQYL. The CDR3 region has the DNA TGTGCCAGCACTTCTCCGGGACACTTCCACTACGAGCAGTACCTC.

Worth noting for this clonotype: Compared with germline, one end of the junction differs, possibly owing to a read error. V is TRBV5-1 and J is TRBJ2-2; D is possibly TRBD1 or TRBD2 (5 bases each). The germline CDR1 and CDR2 sequences are SGHRS and YFSETQ. The CDR3 loop spans 14 amino acids. As DNA, the CDR3 is TGCACCAGCATCTTGGGGGCGAACACCGGGGAGCTGTTTTTT. This encodes CTSILGANTGELFF.

Points on this clonotype: A read error is possible here, since a much larger clone lies one base away. The chain couples TRBV28 to TRBJ1-6, with D perhaps TRBD1 (6 bases). Germline CDR1 and CDR2: MDHEN and SYDVKM. This CDR3 spans 18 amino acids. The CDR3 bases are TGTGCCAGCAGTGGGGTCAGGGACATGAGCTCCTATGATTCACCCCTCCACTTT. Translated: CASSGVRDMSSYDSPLHF.

This clonotype was counted many times. The V gene is TRBV24-1, the J gene TRBJ2-2, with TRBD2 matching over 8 bases. Germline CDR1 KGHDR, CDR2 SFDVKD. The CDR3 length is 16 residues. The V segment lost 0 bases and the J segment 1 base; nucleotides outside the gene matches: 0. CDR3: CATSDLTSGNTGELFF. The CDR3 nucleotides are TGTGCCACCAGTGATTTGACTAGCGGGAACACCGGGGAGCTGTTTTTT.

About this clonotype itself: The junction departs from germline at one end; a sequencing error may be responsible. This sequence joins TRBV12-3 or TRBV12-4 and TRBJ2-5; 7 nucleotides agree with TRBD1. The CDR3 is 13 amino acids. CDR3 nucleotides: TGTACCTGCAGCTGGACAGGTCAAGAGACCCAGCACTTC. This translates into CTCSWTGQETQHF.

This clonotype was seen only once. The chain uses TRBV4-1 and TRBJ2-1; maybe TRBD2 (5 bases). Germline CDR1 reads MGHRA; CDR2 reads YSYEKL. The CDR3 has 15 residues. The CDR3 spells CTTSQVSSSSVEQFF. The CDR3 DNA is TGCACCACCAGCCAAGTTTCTAGCAGCTCAGTGGAGCAGTTCTTC.

The chain couples TRBV29-1 to TRBJ2-7; 9 nucleotides match TRBD1. The germline V gene encodes CDR1 SQVTM and CDR2 ANQGSEA. The CDR3 is 13 residues long. V was pared by 5 bases and J by 2 bases, with 4 bases of the junction left unmatched. The CDR3 region has the DNA TGCAGCGTTATAACAGGGGGCCCCTACGAGCAGTACTTC. Protein: CSVITGGPYEQYF.

In the case of this clonotype: Sequence at one end of the junction differs from germline and may be a read error. The chain joins TRBV12-3 or TRBV12-4 to TRBJ2-5, with TRBD1 as a possible D gene (6 bases). CDR3 length: 13 residues. DNA of the CDR3: TGTGCAAGCAGCCGGGACACCCAAGAGATCCAGTACTTC. Its protein product is CASSRDTQEIQYF.

On this clonotype itself: This may be a read error: a much more frequent sequence differs by one nucleotide. The chain recombines TRBV7-9 with TRBJ2-1; 12 nucleotides line up with TRBD2. The V and J ends lost 4 bases and 0 bases, in that order; junction bases with no gene match: 4. There are 17 residues in the CDR3. CDR1 is SEHNR, CDR2 FQNEAQ, per germline (reference sequence). The CDR3 spells CASSCSTSGSSYNEQFF. DNA for the CDR3: TGTGCCAGCAGCTGTTCGACTAGCGGGAGCTCCTACAATGAGCAGTTCTTC.